Described below is a single TCR beta chain sequence and its context. The CDR3 totals 17 residues. Trimming stripped 3 bases from V and 5 bases from J, with 20 bases between. Germline V gives CDR1 SGHVS, CDR2 FNYEAQ. The record originates from a study of cytomegalovirus exposure and HLA in healthy donors. PCR primers comprised 60 Vbeta and 13 Jbeta primers. Clones were sequenced by immunoSEQ multiplex PCR, and TCRdb holds only the in-frame ones, with some missing. The repertoire holds 150,000 to 200,000 clones, with over 70% as singletons. The rearrangement joins TRBV7-6 to TRBJ2-1; D not resolved. Sequencing was performed on PBMCs. The source is a male donor in good health and CMV-seronegative. The CDR3 sequence is CASSFDLGRGINNEQFF. CDR3 bases: TGTGCCAGCAGCTTCGACCTAGGTCGCGGAATCAACAATGAGCAGTTCTTC. The whole variable domain, filled in from reference TRBV7-6 and TRBJ2-1, reads GAGVSQSPRYKVTKRGQDVALRCDPISGHVSLYWYRQALGQGPEFLTYFNYEAQQDKSGLPNDRFSAERPEGSISTLTIQRTEQRDSAMYRCASSFDLGRGINNEQFFGPGTRLTVL.